This TCR beta chain was recovered during a study of blood T cell repertoires in COVID-19. The CDR3 contains 15 residues. The V gene end was trimmed by 5 bases and the J gene end by 4 bases; junction bases not matched to a gene: 7. Germline-derived CDR1 and CDR2 are SGHAT and FQNNGV. Clones were read by immunoSEQ multiplex PCR, and TCRdb kept only the in-frame ones, dropping some. The sample has about 94,000 clones, approximately 83% seen once. The chain joins TRBV11-2 to TRBJ1-1; 10 bases fit TRBD1. The sequenced sample consisted of peripheral blood. This clonotype was obtained from a man aged 55 to 70 with acute or convalescent COVID-19. The CDR3 protein is CASSGLDRGGTEAFF. CDR3 nucleotide sequence: TGTGCCAGCAGCGGGTTGGACAGGGGGGGCACTGAAGCTTTCTTT.